The T cell receptor (beta chain) described here comes from a study of blood T cell repertoires in COVID-19. This CDR3 is 13 amino acids long. CDR1 is KGHDR, CDR2 SFDVKD, per germline. Trimming removed 9 bases from V and 7 bases from J, with 15 bases in between. This clone was picked up a small number of times. The Seattle patients, enrolled during active infection, were followed longitudinally. In the original workflow: Amplification of reference gene primers provided the estimated nucleated cell counts. This table comes from immunoSEQ multiplex PCR, and its TCRdb copy is limited to in-frame clones, with some not included. V, J and clone size derive from that table, while D and trimming were established from the DNA sequence. This repertoire shows 400,000 to 450,000 clones, roughly 90% found once; its top ten account for 0.75% to 0.85%.

J is TRBJ1-5 and V is TRBV24-1; weak D call: TRBD1 (6 bases). The sequenced sample consisted of peripheral blood. This receptor was identified in a man younger than 35 with COVID-19, enrolled during active disease. The DNA of the CDR3 is TGTGCCACCGGATCAACAGGGTACCAGCCCCAGCATTTT. Protein: CATGSTGYQPQHF.